The source of this T cell receptor (beta chain) is a study of a mutant IDH1 vaccine in newly diagnosed glioma. At the level of the study: Earlier care involved radiotherapy, temozolomide, or both, and the majority received both. Findings of the study overall: Top peripheral T cell clonotype shifts appeared unrelated to pseudoprogression.

The germline CDR1 and CDR2 sequences are GTSNPN and SVGIG (reference sequence). The CDR3 consists of 14 residues. The V and J ends lost 4 bases and 1 base respectively, with 14 bases between them. The sample's time point: baseline, week 1 (first vaccination visit). Indicated treatment: pre-vaccination baseline after standard-of-care therapy. Each donor presented with a new WHO grade 3 or 4 astrocytoma that tested IDH1-mutant and showed ATRX loss. Sequencing used immunoSEQ multiplex PCR; TCRdb keeps in-frame clones, though not all of them. The sample yields 20,000 to 25,000 clones, 85% to 95% seen once. About this clone itself: What it binds is unknown.

The chain employs TRBV30 and TRBJ2-7; a possible D gene is TRBD2 (5 bases). The sequenced sample was PBMCs, obtained from a glioma patient treated with radiotherapy, temozolomide or both. This clonotype originated in a middle-aged man with glioma. The CDR3 is CAWTPRRGSYEQYF. CDR3 nucleotide sequence: TGTGCCTGGACACCGCGTCGCGGGTCCTACGAGCAGTACTTC.